This entry describes one T cell receptor beta chain. Its target is unknown. Time point described: after dendritic cell vaccination, including at tumor progression/relapse. Germline V CDR1 and CDR2: DFQATT, SNEGSKA (reference sequence). The V end was cut by 7 bases, the J end by 4 bases, with 7 bases between. This CDR3 region has 10 residues. The record originates from a study of glioma-infiltrating T cells after dendritic cell vaccination. Study-level results: Estimated pretreatment TIL content predicted outcome after dendritic cell vaccination.

Using immunoSEQ multiplex PCR, the repertoire was profiled, and TCRdb retains in-frame clones only, with some absent. This sample has tens of thousands of clones; 70% to 85% occur once, and the top ten carry less than 20%. The receptor's source is a human donor with glioblastoma. Source: blood, taken after dendritic cell vaccination. The chain is built from TRBV20-1 and TRBJ1-1; unclear D gene. DNA for the CDR3: TGCAGTGTATATTTCACTGAAGCTTTCTTT. Translating it yields CSVYFTEAFF.